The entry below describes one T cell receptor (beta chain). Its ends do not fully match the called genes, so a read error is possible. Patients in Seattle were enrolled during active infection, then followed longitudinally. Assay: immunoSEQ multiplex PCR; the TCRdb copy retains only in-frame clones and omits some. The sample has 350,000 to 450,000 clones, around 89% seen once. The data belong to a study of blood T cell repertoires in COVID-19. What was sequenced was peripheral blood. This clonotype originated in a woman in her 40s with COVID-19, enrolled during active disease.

CDR3 region: CAWSVYGAEANF. The CDR3 region has the DNA TGTGCCTGGAGTGTATATGGAGCAGAGGCAAATTTT. The rearrangement uses TRBV30 and TRBJ1-4; the D is unclear. Germline CDR1 GTSNPN, CDR2 SVGIG (reference sequence). This CDR3 spans 12 amino acids. Full variable domain (rest looked up from reference TRBV30 and TRBJ1-4): SQTIHQWPATLVQPVGSPLSLECTVEGTSNPNLYWYRQAAGRGLQLLFYSVGIGQISSEVPQNLSASRPQDRQFILSSKKLLLSDSGFYLCAWSVYGAEANFGSGTQLSVL.